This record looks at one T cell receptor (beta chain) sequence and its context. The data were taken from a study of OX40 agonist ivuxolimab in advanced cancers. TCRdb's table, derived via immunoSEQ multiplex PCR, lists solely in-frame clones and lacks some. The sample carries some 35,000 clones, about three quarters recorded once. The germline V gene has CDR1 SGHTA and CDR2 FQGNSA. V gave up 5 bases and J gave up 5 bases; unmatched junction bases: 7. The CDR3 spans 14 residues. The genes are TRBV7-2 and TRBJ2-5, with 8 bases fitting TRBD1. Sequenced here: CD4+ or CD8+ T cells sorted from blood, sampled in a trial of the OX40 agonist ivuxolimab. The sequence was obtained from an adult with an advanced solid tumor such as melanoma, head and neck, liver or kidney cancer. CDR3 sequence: CASSLRTGWETQYF. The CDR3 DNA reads TGTGCCAGCAGCCTCCGGACAGGGTGGGAGACCCAGTACTTC.